These 30 T cell receptor beta chains were sequenced from one sample in a study of CD8 T cells in ankylosing spondylitis. Broader study findings: Ankylosing spondylitis blood seemed to carry a telltale TCR beta motif made of about 8 highly homologous variants.

No cognate antigen is known for these TCRs. MiXCR, applied by TCRdb to the 5' RACE reads, yields one record per CDR3 protein. This table holds 450,000 to 550,000 distinct CDR3 sequences, about 5% found once. Material: blood, either unsorted or a sorted T cell fraction (not recorded which). The source is a male donor with ankylosing spondylitis.

In its sample, this clonotype was seen a few times. The gene calls are TRBV6-2 or TRBV6-3 and TRBJ2-3; D call uncertain. Trimming shortened V by 0 bases and J by 2 bases, and 12 bases separated the two germline ends. This CDR3 is 16 amino acids long. From germline, CDR1 is MNHEY and CDR2 SVGEGT. The CDR3 loop reads CASSYSRTKSTDTQYF. The CDR3, as DNA: TGTGCCAGCAGTTACTCTAGGACCAAGTCCACAGATACGCAGTATTTT.

The chain carries TRBV12-3 or TRBV12-4 and TRBJ2-3; 7 bases line up with TRBD1. Trimming removed 4 bases from V and 6 bases from J; junction bases left unmatched: 7. This CDR3 has 14 amino acids. The DNA of the CDR3 is TGTGCCAGCAGTTCGTGGCAGGGGGTGGATACGCAGTATTTT. This sequence encodes CASSSWQGVDTQYF.

This clonotype came up many times. V and J are TRBV10-3 and TRBJ2-7; TRBD1 matches 10 bases. CDR3 size: 16 residues. V lost 3 bases and J lost 6; bases outside the gene matches: 11. Germline V CDR1 and CDR2: ENHRY, SYGVKD. Written as DNA, the CDR3 is TGTGCCATCAGTGATGGGACCGGGACAGGGGCTTCCGAGCAGTACTTC. Protein product: CAISDGTGTGASEQYF.

This clonotype was recorded at least ten times. The chain carries TRBV5-1 and TRBJ2-7; D may correspond to TRBD1 or TRBD2 (5 bases each). Looked up from germline, CDR1 is SGHRS and CDR2 is YFSETQ. V gave up 2 bases and J gave up 3 bases, with 21 bases separating them. The CDR3 length is 17 residues. As DNA, the CDR3 is TGCGCCAGCAGCTTCTCCGGGACCCAGGGTTACGTCTACGAGCAGTACTTC. Amino acids: CASSFSGTQGYVYEQYF.

Worth noting for this clonotype: A junction end diverges from the germline sequence, so it may reflect a read error. The chain is built from TRBV20-1 and TRBJ2-3, with D perhaps TRBD1 (6 bases). CDR1 and CDR2 (germline): DFQATT, SNEGSKA (reference sequence). The CDR3 is 16 residues long. The CDR3 DNA reads as TGCTGTGCTAGGCCGATACAGGGTAGGAGCACAGATACGCAGTATTTT. As protein: CCARPIQGRSTDTQYF.

Ten or more counts support this clonotype. This rearrangement joins TRBV28 to TRBJ2-3; TRBD1 matches at 10 bases. The length of the CDR3 is 18 residues. V shed 5 bases and J 2 bases; nucleotides not matched to a gene: 13. Germline CDR1 MDHEN, CDR2 SYDVKM. The CDR3 is CASSVLDWGQGNTDTQYF. For the CDR3, the DNA is TGTGCCAGCAGTGTGTTGGATTGGGGACAGGGGAACACAGATACGCAGTATTTT.

The table lists this clonotype with many counts. The chain joins TRBV9 to TRBJ1-4, with D unresolved. V shed 0 bases and J shed 2 bases, with 5 bases lying between them. Germline assignment: CDR1 SGDLS and CDR2 YYNGEE. This CDR3 comprises 14 residues. This CDR3 is CASSVGSTNEKLFF. CDR3 in DNA: TGTGCCAGCAGCGTAGGATCCACTAATGAAAAACTGTTTTTT.

The V and J genes are TRBV7-9 and TRBJ2-3; no clear D gene. The germline gives CDR1 SEHNR, CDR2 FQNEAQ (reference sequence). The CDR3 contains 15 residues. Trimming removed 5 bases at V and 0 bases at J, with 12 bases between. CDR3 sequence reads: CASSPRAESTDTQYF. CDR3 in DNA: TGTGCCAGCAGCCCAAGGGCAGAAAGCACAGATACGCAGTATTTT.

At least ten counts were recorded for this clonotype. The rearrangement links TRBV5-1 to TRBJ2-7, with TRBD2 matching over 7 bases. Trimming removed 0 bases from V and 6 bases from J; junction bases left unmatched: 9. The CDR3 is 15 amino acids. Per germline, CDR1 SGHRS and CDR2 YFSETQ. The CDR3 nucleotides read TGCGCCAGCAGCTTGGGGACTAGTTATTCGGGCGAGCAGTACTTC. Translated: CASSLGTSYSGEQYF.

This clonotype was counted many times. The CDR3 DNA is TGTGCCAGCAGTTTAGCCCAATCGACCAGGGAGGATGAGCAGTTCTTC. Translation: CASSLAQSTREDEQFF. The rearrangement joins TRBV12-3 or TRBV12-4 to TRBJ2-1; D might be TRBD2 (6 bases). This CDR3 has 16 amino acids. V lost 0 bases and J lost 8, with 17 bases in between.

In its sample, this clonotype was seen a few times. The chain links TRBV28 to TRBJ2-1, with no clear D. Germline V gene lookup returns CDR1 MDHEN and CDR2 SYDVKM. This CDR3 spans 9 amino acids. V dropped 3 bases and J dropped 12 bases, with 3 bases sitting between them. CDR3 sequence reads: CASSLWQFF. The CDR3 DNA sequence: TGTGCCAGCAGTTTGTGGCAGTTCTTC.

J is TRBJ2-3 and V is TRBV7-2, with TRBD2 matching over 8 bases. CDR1 and CDR2 from the germline V gene are SGHTA and FQGNSA. After removal of 4 bases from V and 0 bases from J, the junction contained 6 bases not matched to a gene. The CDR3 contains 16 residues. This chain's CDR3 is CASSSSGTRSTDTQYF. The CDR3 DNA follows: TGTGCCAGCAGCTCATCCGGGACTAGAAGCACAGATACGCAGTATTTT.

At least ten counts were recorded for this clonotype. This chain uses TRBV6-5 with TRBJ2-7; D is unclear. Germline CDR1 MNHEY, CDR2 SVGAGI. The CDR3 runs 13 residues. V was cut by 2 bases and J by 3 bases, with 8 bases left in between. Here the CDR3 DNA reads TGTGCCAGCAGTTACCAGCAGGACTACGAGCAGTACTTC. This encodes CASSYQQDYEQYF.

This clonotype was observed at least ten times. CDR3: CASSRVLGSGNTEAFF. In nucleotides, the CDR3 is TGTGCCAGCAGCCGGGTTTTGGGGAGTGGGAACACTGAAGCTTTCTTT. The V call is TRBV4-2, the J call TRBJ1-1; unclear D gene. Between the trimmed V and J ends, which lost 4 bases and 1 base, there was a span of 16 bases. This CDR3 contains 16 residues. Per the germline V gene, CDR1 is LGHNA and CDR2 is YNFKEQ.

This clonotype was seen a handful of times. As DNA, the CDR3 is TGTGCCAGCAGTGAGGGGACTAGCGGGAGCTATGAGCAGTTCTTC. It specifies CASSEGTSGSYEQFF. The chain uses TRBV2 and TRBJ2-1, with 14 bases matching TRBD2. This CDR3 is built from 15 residues. CDR1 is SNHLY and CDR2 is FYNNEI in the germline V gene. Trimming removed 3 bases from V and 8 bases from J; junction bases left unmatched: 3.

Notes on this clonotype: A much larger clone differs from this one at a single base, so this may be a read error. J is TRBJ2-3 and V is TRBV10-3; TRBD1 matches at 7 bases. CDR1 ENHRY and CDR2 SYGVKD come from the germline V gene. This CDR3 is 13 amino acids long. DNA of the CDR3: TGTGTCATCAGTGGTCAGGGGGCAGATACGCAGTATTTT. It is translated as CVISGQGADTQYF.

This chain links TRBV10-2 with TRBJ2-1; 14 bases align to TRBD2. The CDR3 length is 15 residues. Trimming took 6 bases from V and 10 from J; bases not matched to a gene: 8. CDR1 WSHSY and CDR2 SAAADI come from the germline V gene. The CDR3 DNA follows: TGCGCCAGCAGGGGGACTAGCGGGAGAGGATTGGAGCAGTTCTTC. Translating it yields CASRGTSGRGLEQFF.

This clonotype showed up many times. This chain uses TRBV7-2 with TRBJ2-2; D unresolved. The germline CDR1 and CDR2 sequences are SGHTA and FQGNSA. The length of the CDR3 is 15 residues. Deletions cut 3 bases from V and 1 base from J, with 9 bases between. CDR3 sequence (DNA): TGTGCCAGCAGCTTCACACCTTTGAACACCGGGGAGCTGTTTTTT. As protein: CASSFTPLNTGELFF. Combining the CDR3 with reference TRBV7-2 and TRBJ2-2 gives the whole variable domain GAGVSQSPSNKVTEKGKDVELRCDPISGHTALYWYRQSLGQGLEFLIYFQGNSAPDKSGLPSDRFSAERTGGSVSTLTIQRTQQEDSAVYLCASSFTPLNTGELFFGEGSRLTVL.

In this sample, this clonotype turned up many times. The V gene is TRBV5-1, the J gene TRBJ1-6, with TRBD1 matching over 9 bases. CDR1 is SGHRS and CDR2 is YFSETQ in the germline V gene. The V and J ends lost 3 bases and 7 bases, in that order; junction bases with no gene match: 8. The CDR3 is 16 residues long. CDR3 loop: CASSYPGQGGNSPLHF. The CDR3 nucleotides read TGCGCCAGCAGCTATCCGGGACAGGGAGGAAATTCACCCCTCCACTTT.

This clonotype was counted ten times or more. V gene TRBV5-1 combines with J gene TRBJ1-3; 7 bases are a match to TRBD1. Germline assignment: CDR1 SGHRS and CDR2 YFSETQ. Trimming at V came to 2 bases and at J to 2 bases, leaving 4 bases not matched to a gene. The CDR3 covers 15 residues. CDR3 in amino acids: CASSFGGGAGNTIYF. The CDR3 DNA follows: TGCGCCAGCAGCTTTGGAGGGGGCGCTGGAAACACCATATATTTT.

This clonotype has a handful of counts. This chain connects TRBV27 to TRBJ2-7; 7 nucleotides line up with TRBD1. V trimming: 6 bases; J trimming: 4 bases; junction bases outside the gene matches: 6. Germline CDR1 MNHEY, CDR2 SMNVEV (reference sequence). The CDR3 totals 13 residues. This CDR3 reads CASRAGGGYEQYF. The CDR3 nucleotides read TGTGCCAGCAGGGCAGGGGGTGGTTACGAGCAGTACTTC.

This clonotype was seen at least ten times. The rearrangement joins TRBV20-1 to TRBJ2-5; D not resolved. Trimming pared 5 bases from V and 3 bases from J, leaving 13 bases between. This CDR3 comprises 13 residues. The V gene's germline CDR1 is DFQATT and CDR2 SNEGSKA (reference sequence). CDR3 sequence: CSARPRVKETQYF. In nucleotides, the CDR3 is TGCAGTGCTCGACCCCGGGTAAAAGAGACCCAGTACTTC.

This clonotype was observed at least ten times. V usage is TRBV12-3 or TRBV12-4 and J usage is TRBJ2-3, with 8 bases fitting TRBD2. The length of the CDR3 is 17 residues. The V gene end was trimmed by 2 bases and the J gene end by 5 bases; junction bases not matched to a gene: 12. The CDR3 sequence is CASSLWGSGDGEDTQYF. The CDR3 DNA follows: TGTGCCAGCAGTTTATGGGGTAGCGGGGATGGCGAAGATACGCAGTATTTT.

In this sample, this clonotype turned up many times. This chain uses TRBV5-1 with TRBJ2-3, with TRBD1 matching over 7 bases. The CDR3 loop spans 15 amino acids. Germline V gene sequence: CDR1 SGHRS, CDR2 YFSETQ. After removal of 7 bases from V and 0 bases from J, the junction contained 8 bases not matched to a gene. The chain's CDR3 is CASGRQGPSTDTQYF. CDR3 in DNA: TGCGCCAGCGGGAGACAGGGACCTAGCACAGATACGCAGTATTTT.

This clonotype has just a few counts. The chain employs TRBV12-3 or TRBV12-4 and TRBJ2-1; D is unresolved. CDR3 size: 12 residues. V lost 8 bases to trimming and J lost 6 bases, with 11 bases between them. The CDR3 is CASGSALNEQFF. The CDR3 nucleotides are TGTGCCAGCGGCTCGGCCCTCAATGAGCAGTTCTTC.

This clonotype was observed many times. The chain is built from TRBV4-3 and TRBJ2-5, with 11 nucleotides matching TRBD1. The CDR3 spans 15 residues. Germline V gene data show CDR1 as LGHNA and CDR2 as YSLEER. The V gene end was trimmed by 2 bases and the J gene end by 7 bases; junction bases not matched to a gene: 6. The CDR3 sequence: CASSQLPGTGGTQYF. CDR3 in DNA: TGCGCCAGCAGCCAACTCCCAGGGACAGGGGGGACCCAGTACTTC.

This clonotype occurred many times. CDR3 DNA: TGTGCCAGCAGCCAAGTGCGGACCGGGGGCACAGATACGCAGTATTTT. Its translation: CASSQVRTGGTDTQYF. V and J are TRBV7-9 and TRBJ2-3; possible D gene TRBD2, 5 bases. Per the germline V gene, CDR1 is SEHNR and CDR2 is FQNEAQ (reference sequence). The CDR3 is made up of 16 amino acids. Trimming left V 5 bases short and J 1 base short, with 16 bases between.

This clonotype was counted ten times or more. The rearrangement joins TRBV5-1 to TRBJ1-4; weak D call: TRBD1 (6 bases). Germline V gene data show CDR1 as SGHRS and CDR2 as YFSETQ. This CDR3 has 16 amino acids. The germline V and J ends were trimmed by 4 bases and 0 bases, with 13 bases remaining between them. In DNA form, the CDR3 reads TGCGCCAGCAGCCAAGGGACACCCTCAACTAATGAAAAACTGTTTTTT. Protein: CASSQGTPSTNEKLFF.

This clonotype was seen many times. The rearrangement joins TRBV29-1 to TRBJ2-1; 8 bases are shared with TRBD1. The CDR3 contains 14 residues. J lost 1 base, V lost 6 bases, and 5 bases had no gene match. Germline V lookup: CDR1 SQVTM, CDR2 ANQGSEA. In DNA, the CDR3 is TGCAGCGTGAACAGGGGGGAGTCCTACAATGAGCAGTTCTTC. Its protein is CSVNRGESYNEQFF.

This clonotype was recorded many times. The chain combines TRBV6-1 with TRBJ1-2; the match to TRBD1 covers 7 bases. Trimming at V came to 6 bases and at J to 4 bases, leaving 8 bases not matched to a gene. Germline V CDR1 and CDR2: MNHNS, SASEGT. The CDR3 length is 14 residues. The CDR3, as DNA: TGTGCCAGCAGATTGACAGGGTCCAGCTATGGCTACACCTTC. Protein sequence: CASRLTGSSYGYTF.